This entry lists 17 T cell receptor beta chains sequenced from one sample in a study of T cell repertoires in cytomegalovirus infection. Each CDR3 protein gets one entry after TCRdb re-called the reads with MiXCR. The table shows 680,000 or so distinct CDR3 sequences, with less than 40% occurring only once. The sample consisted of PBMCs. All receptors derive from a human donor in good health (CMV status not recorded). Some clones in this sample may be carry-over from other donors' samples.

In this sample, this clonotype turned up many times. The V and J genes are TRBV7-8 and TRBJ2-1; D is uncertain. Trimming cost V 3 bases and J 0 bases, with 12 bases left between them. CDR1 is SGHVS and CDR2 is FQNEAQ in the germline V gene. CDR3 length: 16 residues. CDR3: CASSLAKASSYNEQFF. CDR3 in DNA: TGTGCCAGCAGCTTGGCGAAGGCTTCCTCCTACAATGAGCAGTTCTTC.

V is TRBV6-2 or TRBV6-3 and J is TRBJ1-1, with a tentative D call TRBD1 (5 bases). CDR3 size: 14 residues. In germline, CDR1 is MNHEY, CDR2 SVGEGT. Trimming pared 5 bases from V and 3 bases from J, leaving 13 bases between. The CDR3 sequence is CASSTGGAHTEAFF. CDR3 sequence (DNA): TGTGCCAGCAGTACCGGAGGGGCCCACACTGAAGCTTTCTTT.

Points on this clonotype: This may arise from a read error, as a much more abundant clone is one base away. V gene TRBV7-2 combines with J gene TRBJ1-5; TRBD1 matches at 7 bases. The germline V gene encodes CDR1 SGHTA and CDR2 FQGNSA. The CDR3 totals 14 residues. The CDR3 here is CSTTRGQVSQPQHF. The CDR3, as DNA: TGTTCCACTACTAGGGGGCAGGTTAGTCAGCCCCAGCATTTT.

This clonotype was detected only a few times. The V and J genes are TRBV19 and TRBJ1-1; D remains unclear. Germline V gene lookup returns CDR1 LNHDA and CDR2 SQIVND (reference sequence). The CDR3 length is 15 residues. The V gene lost 2 bases and the J gene lost 4 bases, with 14 bases spanning the gap. The CDR3 sequence is CASSISVTWGTEAFF. The DNA for the CDR3 is TGTGCCAGTAGTATAAGTGTTACCTGGGGCACTGAAGCTTTCTTT.

This clonotype has more than one count but fewer than ten. The V and J genes are TRBV7-6 and TRBJ2-1; D is uncertain. Germline CDR1 SGHVS, CDR2 FNYEAQ. This CDR3 has 14 residues. V was shortened by 1 base and J by 5 bases, with 9 bases between the two germline ends. The CDR3 nucleotides read TGTGCCAGCAGCTTAGAACCGTTTAACAATGAGCAGTTCTTC. Protein product: CASSLEPFNNEQFF. The variable domain in full, completed from reference TRBV7-6 and TRBJ2-1, reads GAGVSQSPRYKVTKRGQDVALRCDPISGHVSLYWYRQALGQGPEFLTYFNYEAQQDKSGLPNDRFSAERPEGSISTLTIQRTEQRDSAMYRCASSLEPFNNEQFFGPGTRLTVL.

The chain joins TRBV12-3 or TRBV12-4 to TRBJ1-4, with 7 bases aligning to TRBD1. Unmatched junction bases numbered 10, after V lost 4 bases and J lost 5 bases. There are 16 residues in the CDR3. DNA of the CDR3: TGTGCCAGCAGTTGGGATAGGGGACAGCGAAATGAAAAACTGTTTTTT. As protein: CASSWDRGQRNEKLFF.

This clonotype was recorded a few times. V is TRBV14 and J is TRBJ1-1; D is unresolved. The CDR3 is 13 amino acids. V was trimmed by 4 bases and J by 10 bases, leaving 16 bases between them. Germline CDR1 reads SGHDN; CDR2 reads FVKESK. CDR3 loop: CASSRAANMRAFF. The CDR3 DNA is TGTGCCAGCAGCCGAGCGGCGAACATGAGAGCTTTCTTT.

V is TRBV7-6 and J is TRBJ2-2; the D gene is possibly TRBD1 (6 bases). The length of the CDR3 is 16 residues. V was shortened by 0 bases and J by 6 bases, with 14 bases between the two germline ends. The germline V gene encodes CDR1 SGHVS and CDR2 FNYEAQ. This chain's CDR3 is CASSLAAQGFAGELFF. In DNA form, the CDR3 reads TGTGCCAGCAGCTTAGCGGCCCAGGGGTTCGCCGGGGAGCTGTTTTTT.

With regard to this clonotype: One end of the junction does not line up with germline, which may come from a read error. The V and J genes are TRBV12-3 or TRBV12-4 and TRBJ2-3; 7 bases fit TRBD1. The CDR3 sequence is 15 residues long. CDR3 protein: CARRGGRDGTYTQYF. The CDR3 DNA reads TGTGCCAGGAGAGGGGGCCGGGATGGCACATATACGCAGTATTTT.

This clonotype occurred a few times. The chain links TRBV6-1 to TRBJ2-1; TRBD2 aligns across 11 bases. The CDR3 contains 17 residues. The J segment lost 0 bases and the V segment lost 4 bases, leaving 5 bases of the junction unmatched. Germline lookup yields CDR1 MNHNS and CDR2 SASEGT. The CDR3 nucleotides are TGTGCCAGCAGTGCCCGACTAGCGGGAAACTCCTACAATGAGCAGTTCTTC. It specifies CASSARLAGNSYNEQFF.

This clonotype was counted at least ten times. V is TRBV28 and J is TRBJ1-2; TRBD1 is a possible D gene (5 bases). The CDR3 runs to 13 residues. Germline CDR1 is MDHEN and CDR2 is SYDVKM. Trimming removed 5 bases from V and 1 base from J, with 8 bases in between. CDR3 protein: CASSIDSNYGYTF. CDR3 coding DNA: TGTGCCAGCAGTATCGACAGTAACTATGGCTACACCTTC.

V gene TRBV25-1 combines with J gene TRBJ1-1; D ambiguous. CDR3 size: 12 residues. The ends were cut back, 5 bases at V and 5 bases at J, with 9 bases in the middle. The germline gives CDR1 MGHDK, CDR2 SYGVNS. The CDR3 DNA reads TGTGCCAGCAGTCAGTCTTTGACTGAAGCTTTCTTT. Amino acid sequence: CASSQSLTEAFF.

With regard to this clonotype: Given a much more abundant clone one base away, this may be a read error. The chain carries TRBV6-1 and TRBJ2-1; the D is unclear. CDR1 and CDR2 from the germline V gene are MNHNS and SASEGT. The CDR3 consists of 13 residues. The CDR3 sequence: CARSERQLFEQFF. CDR3 bases: TGTGCCCGCAGTGAACGACAATTATTTGAGCAGTTCTTC.

V is TRBV6-1 and J is TRBJ2-7; no definite D call. In germline, CDR1 is MNHNS, CDR2 SASEGT. Trimming stripped 10 bases from V and 6 bases from J, with 16 bases between. CDR3 size: 12 residues. The CDR3: CAIRTPVGEQYF. DNA of the CDR3: TGTGCCATCAGGACCCCCGTGGGCGAGCAGTACTTC.

This clonotype appeared a few times. The chain joins TRBV12-3 or TRBV12-4 to TRBJ1-1; a weak D match, TRBD1 (5 bases). V was cut by 6 bases and J by 6 bases, with 17 bases left in between. CDR3 length: 14 residues. This CDR3 reads CASSWTGRRPEAFF. The CDR3 DNA sequence: TGTGCCAGCAGCTGGACGGGGCGGAGGCCTGAAGCTTTCTTT.

This sequence joins TRBV28 and TRBJ2-7; 8 bases match TRBD1. V was pared by 5 bases and J by 2 bases, with 11 bases of the junction left unmatched. The CDR3 loop spans 16 amino acids. Germline V gene lookup returns CDR1 MDHEN and CDR2 SYDVKM. The CDR3 nucleotides are TGTGCCAGCAGTCCATACAGGGGGGTAGGGGCCTACGAGCAGTACTTC. Translated, it gives CASSPYRGVGAYEQYF.

Note on this clonotype: This may be a read error, as it is one base from a much larger clone. The rearrangement joins TRBV28 to TRBJ1-2; D not resolved. Germline values: CDR1 MDHEN, CDR2 SYDVKM. There are 17 residues in the CDR3. The CDR3 loop is CASTPLDRESYEYVYTF. The CDR3 DNA is TGTGCCAGCACCCCCTTAGATCGGGAATCTTATGAATATGTCTACACCTTC.